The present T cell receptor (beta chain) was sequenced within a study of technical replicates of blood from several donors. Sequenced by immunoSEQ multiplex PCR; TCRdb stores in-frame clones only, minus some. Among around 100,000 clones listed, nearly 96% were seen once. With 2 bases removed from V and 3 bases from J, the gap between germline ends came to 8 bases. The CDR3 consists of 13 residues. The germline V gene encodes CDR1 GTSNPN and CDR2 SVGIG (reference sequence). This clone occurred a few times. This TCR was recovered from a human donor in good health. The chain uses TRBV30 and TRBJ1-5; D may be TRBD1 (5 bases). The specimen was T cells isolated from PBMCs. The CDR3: CAWSYRLNQPQHF. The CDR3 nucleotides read TGTGCCTGGAGTTACAGGCTCAATCAGCCCCAGCATTTT.